This TCR beta chain was recorded in a study of Ad26.COV2.S vaccination and SARS-CoV-2 variants. Here immunoSEQ multiplex PCR was the method, and the copy in TCRdb shows in-frame clones only, minus some. Counted here are roughly 300,000 clones, 70% to 90% occurring once; the ten biggest clones make up around 11%. The table lists this clone with a count of one. What it binds is unknown. Broader study findings: Marked by substantial breadth, spike-specific CD8+ and CD4+ T cell responses were reportedly seen after vaccination. Total T cell responses, in the TCR breadth and depth analyses, may have been underestimated.

Treatment indicated: over 15 received Ad26.COV2.S at low or high dose, single or two shots; 5 received placebo; per-sample allocation not given. Day 63 following the first vaccine or placebo injection was when the samples were taken. The CDR3 spans 17 residues. The germline V and J ends were trimmed by 0 bases and 2 bases, with 13 bases remaining between them. Per germline, CDR1 SEHNR and CDR2 FQNEAQ (reference sequence). The sample consisted of peripheral blood, taken in a trial of Ad26.COV2.S vaccine versus placebo. The sequence was collected from a person aged 18-60 years who received the Ad26.COV2.S COVID-19 vaccine or a placebo. The V call is TRBV7-9, the J call TRBJ2-2; D ambiguous. The CDR3 here is CASSLAGGGGNTGELFF. The CDR3 DNA is TGTGCCAGCAGCTTAGCGGGCGGCGGCGGCAACACCGGGGAGCTGTTTTTT.